This T cell receptor beta chain derives from a study of shared clonotypes between healthy human individuals. General study results and limits: In contrast to clonotypes shared by all four donors, non-shared clonotypes had lower generation probabilities.

Of note for this clone: Antigen: not known.

Produced via immunoSEQ multiplex PCR; TCRdb's table is partial and in-frame only. The data contain about 1.1 million clones, about 84% of them singletons. The origin of this receptor is a man younger than 35 in good health. Some clones in this sample may be carry-over from other donors' samples. What was sequenced was memory CD4+ T cells from PBMCs. The subset: CD45RA-negative fraction.

Written as DNA, the CDR3 is TGTGCCAGCAGCCGACAGGGGTCCTACGAGCAGTACTTC. Translating gives CASSRQGSYEQYF. V is TRBV7-2 and J is TRBJ2-7, with 8 bases fitting TRBD1. CDR3 length: 13 residues. The germline CDR1 and CDR2 sequences are SGHTA and FQGNSA. The ends lost 5 bases at V and 1 base at J; junction bases unmatched: 1.